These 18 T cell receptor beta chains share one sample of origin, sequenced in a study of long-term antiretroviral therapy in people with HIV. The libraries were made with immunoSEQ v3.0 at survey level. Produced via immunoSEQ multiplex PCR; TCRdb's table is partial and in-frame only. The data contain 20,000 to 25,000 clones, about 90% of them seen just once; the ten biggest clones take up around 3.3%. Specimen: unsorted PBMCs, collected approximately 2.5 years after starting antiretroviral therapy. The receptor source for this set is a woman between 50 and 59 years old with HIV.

The CDR3 bases are TGTGCCAGCAGCGTAGGGCTAGGGGAAACGCAGTATTTT. As protein: CASSVGLGETQYF. The rearrangement uses TRBV9 and TRBJ2-3; D might be TRBD1 (5 bases). V dropped 0 bases and J dropped 9 bases, with 11 bases sitting between them. Germline CDR1 is SGDLS and CDR2 is YYNGEE. CDR3 length equals 13 residues.

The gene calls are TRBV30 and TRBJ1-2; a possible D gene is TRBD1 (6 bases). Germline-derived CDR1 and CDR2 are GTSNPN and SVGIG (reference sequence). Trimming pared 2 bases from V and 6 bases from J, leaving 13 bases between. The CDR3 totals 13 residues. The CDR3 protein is CAWSRGGLDGYTF. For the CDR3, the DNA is TGTGCCTGGAGTCGGGGGGGCCTGGATGGCTACACCTTC.

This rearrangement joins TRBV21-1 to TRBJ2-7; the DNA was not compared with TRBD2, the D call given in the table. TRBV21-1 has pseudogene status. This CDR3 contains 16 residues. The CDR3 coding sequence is TGTGCCAGCAGCAAGTGTCAGACTAGCGGATCCTACGAGCAGTACTTC. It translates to CASSKCQTSGSYEQYF.

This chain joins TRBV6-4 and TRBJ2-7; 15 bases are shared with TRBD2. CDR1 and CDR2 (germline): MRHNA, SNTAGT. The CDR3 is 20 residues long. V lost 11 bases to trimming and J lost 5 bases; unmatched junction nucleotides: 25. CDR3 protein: CAGTLFLGLAGGHENDEQYF. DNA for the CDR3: TGTGCCGGAACACTGTTCTTAGGACTAGCGGGAGGGCATGAAAATGACGAGCAGTACTTC.

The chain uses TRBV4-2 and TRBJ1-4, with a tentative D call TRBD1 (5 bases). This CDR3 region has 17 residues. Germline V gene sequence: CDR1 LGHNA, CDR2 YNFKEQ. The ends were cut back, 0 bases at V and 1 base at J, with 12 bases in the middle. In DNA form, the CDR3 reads TGTGCCAGCAGCCAAGATTCCCAGGGAGGAACTAATGAAAAACTGTTTTTT. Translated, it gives CASSQDSQGGTNEKLFF.

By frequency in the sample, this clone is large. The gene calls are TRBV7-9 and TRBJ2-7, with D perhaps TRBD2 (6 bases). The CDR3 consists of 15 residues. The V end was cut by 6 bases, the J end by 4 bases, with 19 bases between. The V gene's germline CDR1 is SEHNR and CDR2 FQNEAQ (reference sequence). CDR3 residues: CASSSAGTGDYEQYF. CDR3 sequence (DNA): TGTGCCAGCAGTTCCGCAGGGACGGGGGATTACGAGCAGTACTTC.

CDR3 coding DNA: TGTGCCAGCAGTGAGTTGATTTCTCGGGACGAGCAGTACTTC. Its protein is CASSELISRDEQYF. The V and J genes are TRBV2 and TRBJ2-7; D not certain. Trimming left V 3 bases short and J 5 bases short, with 14 bases between. Per germline, CDR1 SNHLY and CDR2 FYNNEI. The CDR3 extends over 14 amino acids.

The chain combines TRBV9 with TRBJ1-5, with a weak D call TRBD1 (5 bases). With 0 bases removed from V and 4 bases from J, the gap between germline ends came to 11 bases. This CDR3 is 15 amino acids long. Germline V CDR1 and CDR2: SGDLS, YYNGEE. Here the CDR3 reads CASSVGGSWNQPQHF. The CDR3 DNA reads TGTGCCAGCAGCGTAGGGGGGTCTTGGAATCAGCCCCAGCATTTT.

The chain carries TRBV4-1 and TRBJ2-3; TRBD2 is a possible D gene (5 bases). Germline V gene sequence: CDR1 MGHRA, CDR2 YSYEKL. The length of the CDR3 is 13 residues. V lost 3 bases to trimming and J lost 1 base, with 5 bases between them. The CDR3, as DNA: TGCGCCAGCAGCCAGGAGGGCACAGATACGCAGTATTTT. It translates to CASSQEGTDTQYF.

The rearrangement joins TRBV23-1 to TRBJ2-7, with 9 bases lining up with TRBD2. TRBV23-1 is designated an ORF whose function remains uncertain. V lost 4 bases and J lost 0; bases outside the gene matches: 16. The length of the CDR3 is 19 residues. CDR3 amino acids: CASSRQGVVREGRSYEQYF. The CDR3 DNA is TGCGCCAGCAGTCGGCAGGGGGTTGTGCGGGAGGGCCGCTCCTACGAGCAGTACTTC.

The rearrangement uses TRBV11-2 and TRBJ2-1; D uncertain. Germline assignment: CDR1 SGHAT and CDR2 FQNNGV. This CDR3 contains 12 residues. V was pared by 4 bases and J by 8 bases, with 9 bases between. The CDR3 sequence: CASSYGADEQFF. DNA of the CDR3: TGTGCCAGCAGCTATGGAGCCGATGAGCAGTTCTTC.

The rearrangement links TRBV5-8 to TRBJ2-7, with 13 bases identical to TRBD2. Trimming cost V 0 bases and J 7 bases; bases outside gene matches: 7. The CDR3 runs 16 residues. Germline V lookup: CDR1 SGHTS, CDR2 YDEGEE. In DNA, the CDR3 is TGTGCCAGCAGCTTGGCCGTGGGACTAGCGGGAAATGAGCAGTACTTC. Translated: CASSLAVGLAGNEQYF.

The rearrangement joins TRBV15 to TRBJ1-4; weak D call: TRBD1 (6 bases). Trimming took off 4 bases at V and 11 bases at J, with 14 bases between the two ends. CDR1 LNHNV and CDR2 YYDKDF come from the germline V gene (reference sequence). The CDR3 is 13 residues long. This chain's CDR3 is CATSMDRVFKLFF. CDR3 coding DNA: TGTGCCACCAGCATGGACAGAGTGTTCAAACTGTTTTTT.

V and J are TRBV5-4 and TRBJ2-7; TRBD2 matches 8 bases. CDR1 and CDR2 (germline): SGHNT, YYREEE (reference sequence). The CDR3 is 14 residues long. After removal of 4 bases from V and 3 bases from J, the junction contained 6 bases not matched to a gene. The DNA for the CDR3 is TGTGCCAGCAGCCCTACTAGCGGAAACTACGAGCAGTACTTC. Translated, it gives CASSPTSGNYEQYF.

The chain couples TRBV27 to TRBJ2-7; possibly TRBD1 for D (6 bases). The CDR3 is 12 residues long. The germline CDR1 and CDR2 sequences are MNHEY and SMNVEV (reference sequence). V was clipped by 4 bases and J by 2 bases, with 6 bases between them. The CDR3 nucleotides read TGTGCCAGCAGTTGGGGGCCCTACGAGCAGTACTTC. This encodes CASSWGPYEQYF.

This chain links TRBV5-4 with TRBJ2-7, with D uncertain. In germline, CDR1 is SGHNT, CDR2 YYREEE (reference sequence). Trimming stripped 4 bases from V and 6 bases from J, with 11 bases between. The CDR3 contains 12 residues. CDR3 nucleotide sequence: TGTGCCAGCAGCCTACTACGAGGCGAGCAGTACTTC. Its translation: CASSLLRGEQYF.

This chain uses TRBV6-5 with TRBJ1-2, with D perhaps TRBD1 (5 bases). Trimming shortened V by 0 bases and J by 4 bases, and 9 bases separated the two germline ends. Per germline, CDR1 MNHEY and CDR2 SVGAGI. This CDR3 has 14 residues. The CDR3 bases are TGTGCCAGCAGTTACTCTCGGGGACCCTATGGCTACACCTTC. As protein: CASSYSRGPYGYTF.

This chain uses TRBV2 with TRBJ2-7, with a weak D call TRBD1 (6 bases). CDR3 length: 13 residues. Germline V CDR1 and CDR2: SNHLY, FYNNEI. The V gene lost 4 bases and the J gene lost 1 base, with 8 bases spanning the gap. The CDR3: CASSGQDSYEQYF. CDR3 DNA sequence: TGTGCCAGCAGTGGACAGGATTCCTACGAGCAGTACTTC.